This TCR beta chain was observed in a study of regulatory T cells in long-lasting Graves disease (dated by TCRdb to the early 2020s). Background on the whole study: Newly diagnosed Graves' disease patients had taken antithyroid drugs for less than 3 months. Patients with persistent Graves' disease were compared with patients with newly diagnosed Graves' disease using TCR sequencing and RNA sequencing of peripheral blood. The study took place in China and was registered as a clinical trial. TCR sequencing covered about 13 persistent and 20 newly diagnosed Graves' disease patients, some 33 samples in total.

What the time point label conveys for this sample: newly diagnosed GD, antithyroid drugs for less than 3 months. RNA was extracted from PBMCs in TRIzol for both TCR sequencing and RNA sequencing. The diagnosis of Graves' disease followed American Thyroid Association guidelines. Patients for the study were recruited at an endocrinology department in Xi'an, China. Each patient gave approximately 10 milliliters of peripheral blood, collected in an EDTA anticoagulant tube. Ficoll Paque Plus density gradient separation was used to isolate PBMCs, and no further T cell sorting was performed. An Agilent 2100 Bioanalyzer and agarose gel were used to assess RNA quality, and a NanoDrop 2000 was used to measure RNA concentration. What the study reported, not specific to this receptor: TRBV28, TRBJ1-2 and TRBJ2-5 were preferentially used in persistent disease, while TRBV20-1 and TRBJ2-1 were favored in newly diagnosed disease. Because the primary lesion, thyroid tissue, could not be accessed, the study looked at peripheral blood alone. Sequencing and analysis were restricted to the TCR beta chain. Persistent Graves' disease patients showed lower TCR Shannon entropy and fewer highly expanded clones than newly diagnosed patients, suggesting clonal expansion. The authors acknowledged the small sample size as a limitation that may reduce accuracy. Persistent patients shared more public clonotypes among themselves (around 3,000) than newly diagnosed patients did (more than 950).

This clonotype was picked up a small number of times. The antigen this receptor binds is unknown. Per-base quality was not reported, and no clone a single base away is much larger than it. The CDR3 starts with the cysteine, ends with the phenylalanine, and has 15 residues. The sequence is cut down to CDR3 DNA, 45 bases in frame from base 1. The germline V end is reduced by 3 bases and the J end by 2 bases; junction bases left unmatched: 6. CDR1 and CDR2, looked up from the germline V gene, are SGHTA and FQGTGA. The library was built by means of multiplex PCR. Sequencing used an Illumina HiSeq 4000. CDR3 regions were amplified by Arm-PCR with iRepertoire HTBI primers to construct TCR beta libraries. Before sequencing, the PCR products went through gel purification. As for the authors' bioinformatics: Across samples, roughly 60 TRBV and 13 to 15 TRBJ segments were identified and used for gene usage analysis of CDR3 amino acid clonotypes. Filtered high-quality paired reads were merged into contigs using COPE and FqMerger. BLAST was used to align contigs to IMGT TRBV, TRBD and TRBJ reference genes, and CDR3 was defined according to IMGT. Any clonotype with a frequency above 0.1% was counted as a highly expanded clone. Shannon entropy served as the measure of repertoire diversity, while the Gini coefficient captured V-J evenness. Clonotypes shared by more than one individual were considered public. TCRdb redid the processing of the public reads, applying fastp at Q25 and MiXCR, and retained in-frame beta chains. One record per CDR3 amino acid sequence lists the most common genes and DNA. TCRdb, not the authors, supplied the V and J calls. This sample lists around 500,000 distinct CDR3 sequences; around an eighth were detected once. The ten biggest clones cover more than 8.5% of the sample.

These data were also filed under a second study, of T cells in Graves' hyperthyroidism and ophthalmopathy. The second study's authors report: Graves' hyperthyroidism was defined as stable when no progression to ophthalmopathy occurred over 18 months of follow-up. Hyperthyroidism patients were aged 18 to 65 years and newly diagnosed, with disease duration of less than 2 months. Exclusion was applied to patients with uncontrolled infections, other autoimmune diseases, pregnancy or lactation. Diagnoses were established on the basis of clinical symptoms, serum thyroxine and TRAb, thyroid ultrasound, and orbital computed tomography. A first-round RT-PCR of the TCR CDR3 used the HTBI primer set with the Qiagen OneStep RT-PCR kit. Most expanded thyroid clonotypes (frequency above 0.001) were also detected in blood, suggesting blood repertoires may reflect thyroid immune responses. In cross-validation, a model built on a 13 V-J signature told ophthalmopathy apart from stable hyperthyroidism with approximately 90% sensitivity and approximately 84% specificity, and in testing the same model reached 80%/75%. During validation, the model predicted progression to ophthalmopathy a median of about 5.9 months ahead of onset, with roughly 65% sensitivity and around 72% specificity. To identify TCR V-J signatures that set the groups apart, the researchers used a discovery cohort of 90 to 100 patients, made up of 40 to 45 with Graves' ophthalmopathy and about 59 with stable Graves' hyperthyroidism. Prospective prediction of ophthalmopathy was tested in an independent validation cohort of 18 hyperthyroidism patients and 17 patients who later progressed to ophthalmopathy. For training and testing, the 95 to 100 patients in the discovery cohort were randomly divided in a 7:3 ratio. In about 6 Graves' hyperthyroidism patients, the study also compared T-cell repertoires from thyroid tissue with T-cell repertoires from blood. After sampling, hyperthyroidism patients received methimazole starting at 30 mg daily, and ophthalmopathy patients received high-dose intravenous methylprednisolone. The libraries were constructed in a second round of multiplex PCR and then size-selected and purified. The libraries were sequenced on an Illumina HiSeq2000 using paired-end 100 bp reads. SOAPnuke was used to process the raw data, removing reads that contained adapters or uncalled bases, had a mean Phred below 15, or lacked an exact match to the constant primer or identifier. COPE v1.2.5 was used to merge high-quality paired reads, and clonotypes were defined as unique nucleotide sequences. Clonotypes were aligned to IMGT TRBV, TRBD and TRBJ reference segments using MiTCR v1.1. Analysis was restricted to V-J combinations with a frequency above 0.0001, which covered about 99% of repertoires. The TCS score was defined as the ratio of F50 (clonal expansion) to E x V (chaos), calculated using BLOSUM62-based TCRdist between CDR3 peptides within each V-J. Welch's t-statistics and random forest reduced around 510 V-J features to 10 to 15, which were used in a naive Bayes classifier (R e1071). Sample size was not statistically predetermined, and investigators were not blinded to group allocation. According to the paper, TCR Vbeta CDR3 sequencing was carried out on some 130 peripheral blood samples, which came from 40 to 45 ophthalmopathy, about 75 hyperthyroidism and around 17 progressor patients.

The sample consisted of peripheral blood mononuclear cells (PBMCs), taken at new diagnosis, from a patient treated with antithyroid drugs. The origin of this receptor is a young man with Graves disease. Donor details come from another sample of the same person, matched by shared clones. Rearrangement joined TRBV7-3 to TRBJ2-5, and 7 junction bases match TRBD2. For the CDR3, the sequence is CASSFGGSRQETQYF. The DNA reads TGTGCCAGCAGCTTTGGCGGGAGTCGGCAAGAGACCCAGTACTTC.